These 10 T cell receptor beta chains were all obtained from the same sample, sequenced in a study of technical replicates of blood from several donors. Profiled with immunoSEQ multiplex PCR; TCRdb holds only in-frame clones, not every one. The profile covers over 60,000 clones, with just over 90% appearing a single time and 0.25% taken by the ten largest. Specimen: T cells isolated from PBMCs. Receptors originate from a human donor in good health.

The chain links TRBV30 to TRBJ1-5; tentative D call: TRBD1 (6 bases). The V gene's germline CDR1 is GTSNPN and CDR2 SVGIG (reference sequence). This CDR3 is 13 amino acids long. V was shortened by 4 bases and J by 3 bases, with 10 bases between the two germline ends. The CDR3 DNA reads as TGTGCCTGGAACCGACAGGTCAATCAGCCCCAGCATTTT. Translating gives CAWNRQVNQPQHF.

This sequence joins TRBV4-1 and TRBJ2-7; D not certain. There are 13 residues in the CDR3. Trimming cost V 5 bases and J 3 bases, with 11 bases left between them. CDR1 and CDR2 (germline): MGHRA, YSYEKL. The CDR3 DNA sequence: TGCGCCAGCAGCAAAGGAACTAACTACGAGCAGTACTTC. Its protein is CASSKGTNYEQYF.

The chain has TRBV6-6 and TRBJ2-7; D is possibly TRBD1 (6 bases). Trimming removed 8 bases from V and 0 bases from J, with 11 bases in between. The CDR3 extends over 13 amino acids. Germline CDR1 MNHNY, CDR2 SVGAGI (reference sequence). This CDR3 is CASGDRTSYEQYF. The DNA of the CDR3 is TGTGCCAGCGGAGACAGGACCTCCTACGAGCAGTACTTC.

The genes are TRBV5-1 and TRBJ2-3; D may be TRBD2 (6 bases). Germline CDR1 reads SGHRS; CDR2 reads YFSETQ. Trimming cost V 0 bases and J 0 bases, with 8 bases left between them. The CDR3 extends over 15 amino acids. The chain's CDR3 is CASSLASGSTDTQYF. CDR3 coding DNA: TGCGCCAGCAGCTTGGCCAGCGGGAGCACAGATACGCAGTATTTT. The whole variable domain, filled in from reference TRBV5-1 and TRBJ2-3, reads KAGVTQTPRYLIKTRGQQVTLSCSPISGHRSVSWYQQTPGQGLQFLFEYFSETQRNKGNFPGRFSGRQFSNSRSEMNVSTLELGDSALYLCASSLASGSTDTQYFGPGTRLTVL.

This clone was seen a handful of times. This chain connects TRBV6-5 to TRBJ2-1; D gene uncertain. The germline V gene has CDR1 MNHEY and CDR2 SVGAGI. The CDR3 sequence is 12 residues long. Trimming stripped 0 bases from V and 9 bases from J, with 6 bases between. The CDR3 protein is CASSYSTGEQFF. CDR3 sequence (DNA): TGTGCCAGCAGTTACTCGACGGGTGAGCAGTTCTTC.

V is TRBV4-1 and J is TRBJ2-2; 8 bases line up with TRBD1. In germline, CDR1 is MGHRA, CDR2 YSYEKL. There are 15 residues in the CDR3. Trimming cost V 2 bases and J 6 bases; bases outside gene matches: 5. The CDR3 DNA follows: TGCGCCAGCAGCCAAAGGCAGGGGGCGTCCGGGGAGCTGTTTTTT. Translating it yields CASSQRQGASGELFF.

The chain couples TRBV19 to TRBJ2-1; 8 nucleotides align to TRBD2. Trimming removed 6 bases from V and 0 bases from J; junction bases left unmatched: 16. CDR3 length equals 19 residues. Germline values: CDR1 LNHDA, CDR2 SQIVND (reference sequence). CDR3 protein: CASSFNSGRAHGSYNEQFF. CDR3 DNA: TGTGCCAGTAGCTTTAACTCCGGGAGGGCCCACGGCTCCTACAATGAGCAGTTCTTC.

This clone has only one observation. The CDR3 loop reads CASSPLRAAYGYTF. The CDR3, as DNA: TGTGCCAGCTCACCGCTCAGGGCCGCCTATGGCTACACCTTC. This chain links TRBV18 with TRBJ1-2; TRBD1 is a possible D gene (5 bases). Germline CDR1 is KGHSH and CDR2 is LQKENI. The CDR3 spans 14 residues. With 3 bases removed from V and 4 bases from J, the gap between germline ends came to 12 bases. The full variable domain, its missing parts supplied by reference TRBV18 and TRBJ1-2, is NAGVMQNPRHLVRRRGQEARLRCSPMKGHSHVYWYRQLPEEGLKFMVYLQKENIIDESGMPKERFSAEFPKEGPSILRIQQVVRGDSAAYFCASSPLRAAYGYTFGSGTRLTVV.

The chain combines TRBV4-1 with TRBJ2-7; tentative D call: TRBD2 (6 bases). The V gene lost 0 bases and the J gene lost 3 bases, with 18 bases spanning the gap. The CDR3 length is 17 residues. CDR1 and CDR2 from the germline V gene are MGHRA and YSYEKL. The CDR3 DNA reads as TGCGCCAGCAGCCAAGATACTTTGGGGGGAAGACGCTACGAGCAGTACTTC. Translated: CASSQDTLGGRRYEQYF.

The V and J genes are TRBV6-5 and TRBJ1-2, with D uncertain. V shed 8 bases and J shed 4 bases, with 11 bases lying between them. CDR1 and CDR2 from the germline V gene are MNHEY and SVGAGI. This CDR3 has 12 residues. CDR3 sequence reads: CASWAGFYGYTF. Here the CDR3 DNA reads TGTGCCAGCTGGGCGGGGTTCTATGGCTACACCTTC.